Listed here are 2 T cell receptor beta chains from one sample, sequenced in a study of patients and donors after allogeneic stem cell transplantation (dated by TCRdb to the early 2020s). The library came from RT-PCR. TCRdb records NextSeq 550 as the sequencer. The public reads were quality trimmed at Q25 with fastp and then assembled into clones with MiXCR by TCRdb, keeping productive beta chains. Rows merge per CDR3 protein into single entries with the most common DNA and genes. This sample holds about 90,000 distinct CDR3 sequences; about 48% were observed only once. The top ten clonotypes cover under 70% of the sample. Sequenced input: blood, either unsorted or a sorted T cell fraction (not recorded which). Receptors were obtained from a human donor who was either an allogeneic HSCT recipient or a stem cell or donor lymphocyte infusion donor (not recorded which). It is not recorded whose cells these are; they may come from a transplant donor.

Written as DNA, the CDR3 is TGCGCCAGCAGCCAAGAACTGCTAGCGGGAGTTTCATGGGAGCAGTTCTTC. It yields the protein CASSQELLAGVSWEQFF. The chain has TRBV4-1 and TRBJ2-1, with TRBD2 matching 10 bases. There are 17 residues in the CDR3. Losses at the gene ends were 0 bases for V and 10 bases for J; bases not matched to a gene: 12. Germline values: CDR1 MGHRA, CDR2 YSYEKL.

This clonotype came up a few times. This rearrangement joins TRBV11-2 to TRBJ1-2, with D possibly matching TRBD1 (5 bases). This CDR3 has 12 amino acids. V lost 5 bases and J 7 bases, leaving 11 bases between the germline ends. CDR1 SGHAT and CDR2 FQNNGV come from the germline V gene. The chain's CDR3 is CASSESGSGYTF. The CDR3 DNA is TGTGCCAGCAGCGAATCAGGGAGTGGCTACACCTTC.